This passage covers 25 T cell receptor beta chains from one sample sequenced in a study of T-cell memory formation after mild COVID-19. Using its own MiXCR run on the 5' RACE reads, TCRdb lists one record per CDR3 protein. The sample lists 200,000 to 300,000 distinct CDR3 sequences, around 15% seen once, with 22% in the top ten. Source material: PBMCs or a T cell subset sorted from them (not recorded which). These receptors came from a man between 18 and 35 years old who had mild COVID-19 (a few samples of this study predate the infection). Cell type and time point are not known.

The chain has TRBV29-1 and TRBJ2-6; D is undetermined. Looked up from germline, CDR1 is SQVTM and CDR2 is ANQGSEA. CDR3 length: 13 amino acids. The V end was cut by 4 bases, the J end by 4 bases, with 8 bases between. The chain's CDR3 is CSVARTGANVLTF. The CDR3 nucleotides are TGCAGCGTTGCCAGGACCGGGGCCAACGTCCTGACTTTC.

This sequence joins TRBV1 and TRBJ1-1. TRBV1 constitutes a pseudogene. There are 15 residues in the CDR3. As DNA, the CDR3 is TGCACCAGCAGCCAAGACCGAGGTGGGGACACTGAAGCTTTCTTT. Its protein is CTSSQDRGGDTEAFF.

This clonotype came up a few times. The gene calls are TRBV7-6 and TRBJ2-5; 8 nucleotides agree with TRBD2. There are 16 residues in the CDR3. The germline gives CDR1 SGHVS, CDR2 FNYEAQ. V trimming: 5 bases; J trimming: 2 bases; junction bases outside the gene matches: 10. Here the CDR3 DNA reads TGTGCCAGCAGCCCCCGTGGTAGCGGGGTTCAAGAGACCCAGTACTTC. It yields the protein CASSPRGSGVQETQYF.

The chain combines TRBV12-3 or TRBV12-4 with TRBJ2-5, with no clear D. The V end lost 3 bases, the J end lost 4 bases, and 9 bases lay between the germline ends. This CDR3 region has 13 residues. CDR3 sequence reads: CASSFSGPETQYF. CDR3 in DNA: TGTGCCAGCAGTTTCTCTGGGCCAGAGACCCAGTACTTC.

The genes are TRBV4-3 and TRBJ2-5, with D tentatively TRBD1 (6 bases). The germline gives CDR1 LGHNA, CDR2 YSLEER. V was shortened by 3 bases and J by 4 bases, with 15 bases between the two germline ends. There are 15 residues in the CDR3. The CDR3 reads CASSQSRGYLETQYF. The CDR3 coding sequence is TGCGCCAGCAGCCAGTCCAGGGGATATTTAGAGACCCAGTACTTC.

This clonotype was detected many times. CDR3 sequence (DNA): TGTGCCAGCAGCTTAAGGTTCCCCTGGACTCCAAGGGGTACGCAGTATTTT. It yields the protein CASSLRFPWTPRGTQYF. The chain joins TRBV7-2 to TRBJ2-3; possibly TRBD1 or TRBD2 for D (5 bases each). The germline V gene encodes CDR1 SGHTA and CDR2 FQGNSA. The CDR3 spans 17 residues. V dropped 2 bases and J dropped 8 bases, with 23 bases sitting between them. Full variable domain (outside the CDR3, taken from reference TRBV7-2 and TRBJ2-3): GAGVSQSPSNKVTEKGKDVELRCDPISGHTALYWYRQSLGQGLEFLIYFQGNSAPDKSGLPSDRFSAERTGGSVSTLTIQRTQQEDSAVYLCASSLRFPWTPRGTQYFGPGTRLTVL.

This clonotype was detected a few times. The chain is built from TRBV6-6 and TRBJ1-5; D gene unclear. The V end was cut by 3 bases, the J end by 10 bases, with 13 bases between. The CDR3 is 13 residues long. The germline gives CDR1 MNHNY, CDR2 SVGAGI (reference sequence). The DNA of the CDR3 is TGTGCCAGCAGTTATACCGAGCAGGCCCCCCAGCATTTT. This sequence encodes CASSYTEQAPQHF.

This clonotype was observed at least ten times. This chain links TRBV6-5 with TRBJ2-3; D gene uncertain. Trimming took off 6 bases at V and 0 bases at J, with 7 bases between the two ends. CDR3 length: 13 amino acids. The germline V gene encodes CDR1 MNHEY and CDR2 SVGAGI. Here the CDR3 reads CASSSPSTDTQYF. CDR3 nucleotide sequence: TGTGCCAGCAGCTCACCCAGCACAGATACGCAGTATTTT.

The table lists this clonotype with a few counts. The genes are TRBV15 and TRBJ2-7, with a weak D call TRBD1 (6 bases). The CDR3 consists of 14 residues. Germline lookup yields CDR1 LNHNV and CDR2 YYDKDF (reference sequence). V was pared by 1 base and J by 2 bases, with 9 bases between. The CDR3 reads CATSRAPGAYEQYV. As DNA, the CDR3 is TGTGCCACCAGCAGAGCCCCAGGGGCCTACGAGCAGTACGTC.

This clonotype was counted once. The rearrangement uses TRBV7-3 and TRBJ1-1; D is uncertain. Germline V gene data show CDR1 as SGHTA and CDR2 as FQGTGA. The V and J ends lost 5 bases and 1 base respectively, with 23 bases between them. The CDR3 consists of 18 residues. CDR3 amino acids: CASSPSRLDRGRNTEAFF. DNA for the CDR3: TGTGCCAGCAGCCCATCCAGGTTGGACCGAGGTAGGAACACTGAAGCTTTCTTT.

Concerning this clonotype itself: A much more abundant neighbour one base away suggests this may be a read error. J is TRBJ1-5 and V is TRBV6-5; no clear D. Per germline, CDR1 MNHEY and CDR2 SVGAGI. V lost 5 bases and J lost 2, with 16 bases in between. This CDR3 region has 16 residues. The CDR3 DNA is TGTGCCAGCAGTGACCGTAAGGGTTGGGGCAATCAGCCCCAGCATTTT. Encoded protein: CASSDRKGWGNQPQHF.

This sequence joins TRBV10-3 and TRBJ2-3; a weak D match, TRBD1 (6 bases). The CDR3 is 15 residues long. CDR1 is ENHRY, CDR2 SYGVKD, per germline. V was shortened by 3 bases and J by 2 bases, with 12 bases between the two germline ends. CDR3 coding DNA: TGTGCCATCAGTGAACGGGACACCTACACAGATACGCAGTATTTT. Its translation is CAISERDTYTDTQYF.

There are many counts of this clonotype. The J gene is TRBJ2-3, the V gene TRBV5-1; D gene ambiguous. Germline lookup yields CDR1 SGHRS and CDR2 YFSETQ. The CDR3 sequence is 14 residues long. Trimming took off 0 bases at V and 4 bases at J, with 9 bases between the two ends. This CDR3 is CASSLEQAADTQYF. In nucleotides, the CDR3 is TGCGCCAGCAGCTTGGAGCAGGCAGCAGATACGCAGTATTTT.

DNA of the CDR3: TGTGCCAGCAGCACACAGGGGGCGGGTACCGGGGAGCTGTTTTTT. This translates into CASSTQGAGTGELFF. The V call is TRBV7-2, the J call TRBJ2-2; 9 bases agree with TRBD1. The junction had 6 bases not matched to a gene; V was cut back by 5 bases and J by 5 bases. The length of the CDR3 is 15 residues. CDR1 is SGHTA and CDR2 is FQGNSA in the germline V gene. Filled out from reference TRBV7-2 and TRBJ2-2, the complete variable domain reads GAGVSQSPSNKVTEKGKDVELRCDPISGHTALYWYRQSLGQGLEFLIYFQGNSAPDKSGLPSDRFSAERTGGSVSTLTIQRTQQEDSAVYLCASSTQGAGTGELFFGEGSRLTVL.

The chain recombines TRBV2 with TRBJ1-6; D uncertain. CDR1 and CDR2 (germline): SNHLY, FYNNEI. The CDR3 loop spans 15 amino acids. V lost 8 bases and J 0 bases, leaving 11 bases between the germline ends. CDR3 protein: CASGSLSSYNSPLHF. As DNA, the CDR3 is TGTGCCAGCGGTAGTTTGAGCTCCTATAATTCACCCCTCCACTTT. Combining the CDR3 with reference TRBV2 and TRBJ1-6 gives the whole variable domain EPEVTQTPSHQVTQMGQEVILRCVPISNHLYFYWYRQILGQKVEFLVSFYNNEISEKSEIFDDQFSVERPDGSNFTLKIRSTKLEDSAMYFCASGSLSSYNSPLHFGNGTRLTVT.

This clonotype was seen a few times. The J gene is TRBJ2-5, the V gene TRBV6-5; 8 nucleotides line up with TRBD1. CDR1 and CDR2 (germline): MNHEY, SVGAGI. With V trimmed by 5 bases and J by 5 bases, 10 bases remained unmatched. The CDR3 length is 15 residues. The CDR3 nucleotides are TGTGCCAGCAGTCCCCGGGACAGGACTCCGGAGACCCAGTACTTC. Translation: CASSPRDRTPETQYF.

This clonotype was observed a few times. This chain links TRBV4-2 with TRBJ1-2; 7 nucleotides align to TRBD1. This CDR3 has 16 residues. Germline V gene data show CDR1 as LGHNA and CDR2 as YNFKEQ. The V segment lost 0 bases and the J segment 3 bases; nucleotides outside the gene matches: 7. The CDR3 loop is CASSQEGTVVYYGYTF. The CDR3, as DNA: TGTGCCAGCAGCCAAGAGGGGACAGTCGTTTACTATGGCTACACCTTC.

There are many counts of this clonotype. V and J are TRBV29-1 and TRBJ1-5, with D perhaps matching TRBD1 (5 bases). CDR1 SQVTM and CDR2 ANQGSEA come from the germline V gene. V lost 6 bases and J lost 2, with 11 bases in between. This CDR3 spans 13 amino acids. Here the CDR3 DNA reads TGCAGCGTGGCGGGCAGGGGCAATCAGCCCCAGCATTTT. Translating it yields CSVAGRGNQPQHF.

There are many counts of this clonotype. The CDR3: CASSQLDQGTGGDPQHF. The CDR3 nucleotides are TGTGCCAGCAGCCAACTCGATCAGGGGACAGGGGGTGACCCCCAGCATTTT. The chain links TRBV4-2 to TRBJ1-5; TRBD1 agrees at 11 bases. The CDR3 loop spans 17 amino acids. J gave up 10 bases and V 2 bases, and 13 bases lay outside the gene matches. Per the germline V gene, CDR1 is LGHNA and CDR2 is YNFKEQ.

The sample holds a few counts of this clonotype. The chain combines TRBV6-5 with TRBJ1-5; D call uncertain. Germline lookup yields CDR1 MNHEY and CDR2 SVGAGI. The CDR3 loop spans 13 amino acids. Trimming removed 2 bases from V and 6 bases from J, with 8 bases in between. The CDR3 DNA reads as TGTGCCAGCAGTTACATGGAGGGTCAGCCCCAGCATTTT. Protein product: CASSYMEGQPQHF.

CDR3 bases: TGTGCCAGCAGTCGTACTAGCGCGTCTTCCTACGAGCAGTACTTC. Its translation is CASSRTSASSYEQYF. The chain combines TRBV3-1 with TRBJ2-7; 7 bases map to TRBD2. Unmatched junction bases numbered 9, after V lost 6 bases and J lost 1 base. The CDR3 length is 15 residues. Germline CDR1 reads LGHDT; CDR2 reads YNNKEL (reference sequence).

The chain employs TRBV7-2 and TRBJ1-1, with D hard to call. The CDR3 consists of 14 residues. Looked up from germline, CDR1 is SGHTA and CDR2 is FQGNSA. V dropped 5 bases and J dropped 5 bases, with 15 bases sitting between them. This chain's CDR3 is CASSQDLLGTEAFF. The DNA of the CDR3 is TGTGCCAGCAGCCAGGACCTATTGGGGACTGAAGCTTTCTTT.

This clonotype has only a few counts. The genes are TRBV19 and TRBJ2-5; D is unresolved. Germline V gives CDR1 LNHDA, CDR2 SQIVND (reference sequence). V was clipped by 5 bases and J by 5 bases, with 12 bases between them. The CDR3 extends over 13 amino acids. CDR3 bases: TGTGCCAGTAGTCGGTCGATGGTGGAGACCCAGTACTTC. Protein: CASSRSMVETQYF. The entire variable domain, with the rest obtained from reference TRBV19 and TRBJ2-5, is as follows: DGGITQSPKYLFRKEGQNVTLSCEQNLNHDAMYWYRQDPGQGLRLIYYSQIVNDFQKGDIAEGYSVSREKKESFPLTVTSAQKNPTAFYLCASSRSMVETQYFGPGTRLLVL.

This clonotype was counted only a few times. CDR3 bases: TGTGCCAGCAGTTCAGCCGGGACAGGAGAGCTCGTCTATGGCTACACCTTC. Protein: CASSSAGTGELVYGYTF. This rearrangement joins TRBV28 to TRBJ1-2, with 8 nucleotides matching TRBD1. CDR1 and CDR2 (germline): MDHEN, SYDVKM. V lost 4 bases and J lost 4; bases outside the gene matches: 14. The CDR3 contains 17 residues.

The CDR3 nucleotides read TGTGCCAGCAGCCAAGAAAGGGCCCCGAATTCACCCCTCCACTTT. It yields the protein CASSQERAPNSPLHF. The rearrangement uses TRBV3-1 and TRBJ1-6, with D unclear. Germline CDR1 is LGHDT and CDR2 is YNNKEL (reference sequence). The CDR3 contains 15 residues. V shed 0 bases and J shed 7 bases, with 10 bases lying between them. Variable domain in full (rest from reference TRBV3-1 and TRBJ1-6): DTAVSQTPKYLVTQMGNDKSIKCEQNLGHDTMYWYKQDSKKFLKIMFSYNNKELIINETVPNRFSPKSPDKAHLNLHINSLELGDSAVYFCASSQERAPNSPLHFGNGTRLTVT.